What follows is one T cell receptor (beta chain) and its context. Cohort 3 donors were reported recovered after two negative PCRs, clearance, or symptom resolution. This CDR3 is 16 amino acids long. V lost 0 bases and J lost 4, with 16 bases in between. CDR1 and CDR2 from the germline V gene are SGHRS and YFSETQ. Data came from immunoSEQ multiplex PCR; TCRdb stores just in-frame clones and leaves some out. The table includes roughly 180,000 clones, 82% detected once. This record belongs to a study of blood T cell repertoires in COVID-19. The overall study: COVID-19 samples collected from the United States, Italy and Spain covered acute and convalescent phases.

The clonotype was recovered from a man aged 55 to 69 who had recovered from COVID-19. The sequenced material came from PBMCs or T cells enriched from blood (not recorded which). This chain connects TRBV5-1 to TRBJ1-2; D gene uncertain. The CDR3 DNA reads TGCGCCAGCAGCTTGGCTCCGGGAACTGGAGCCTATGGCTACACCTTC. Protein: CASSLAPGTGAYGYTF.